This T cell receptor (beta chain) comes out of a study of T cell responses to AZD1222 COVID-19 vaccine. General study points: Among spike-specific TCRs, nearly half reportedly target unmutated variant regions.

Sequencing used immunoSEQ multiplex PCR; TCRdb keeps in-frame clones, though not all of them. This sample has about 77,000 clones; 92% occur once, and the top ten carry approximately 4.5%. Germline V lookup: CDR1 SNHLY, CDR2 FYNNEI. J lost 4 bases, V lost 4 bases, and 9 bases had no gene match. This CDR3 comprises 15 residues. In the case of this clone: The antigen remains undetermined.

Sequenced material: peripheral blood, taken 28 days after the second AZD1222 dose. The sequence was obtained from an adult who received the AZD1222 COVID-19 vaccine. This chain uses TRBV2 with TRBJ2-5, with 7 nucleotides matching TRBD2. The CDR3 reads CASSVLHGRAETQYF. The DNA of the CDR3 is TGTGCCAGCAGTGTACTACATGGGAGGGCAGAGACCCAGTACTTC.